The 27 T cell receptor beta chains given below trace back to one sample, sequenced in a study of human T cells and chemical hapten exposure (dated by TCRdb to the early 2020s). The label giving this sample's time point can be read as: pre-sensitization, week 0. The treatment or condition label on this specimen signifies: therapeutic diphenylcyclopropenone sensitization with weekly scalp DPC. The library was made by RACE. For sequencing, a NextSeq 500 was employed. Clones were called with MiXCR by TCRdb after fastp trimmed the public reads at Q25, and only in-frame beta chains were retained. Each CDR3 protein appears once, grouped with its most common genes and DNA. The sample data list 300,000 to 400,000 distinct CDR3 sequences, and about 5.1% of these were observed just once. The ten largest clones take up about 2.5% of the sample. The sequencing used whole blood, collected in connection with sensitization to the hapten diphenylcyclopropenone (DPC). The receptor set was obtained from a woman aged 50 to 60 with alopecia areata. Some clones in this sample may be carry-over from other donors' samples.

The chain has TRBV21-1 and TRBJ1-2; TRBD1, the table's D call, was not compared with the DNA. TRBV21-1 is reported as a pseudogene. This CDR3 is 16 amino acids long. CDR3: CASSKSIPLGGYGYTF. The CDR3 region has the DNA TGTGCCAGCAGCAAATCAATCCCCCTGGGGGGCTATGGCTACACCTTC.

In this sample, this clonotype turned up a few times. The chain couples TRBV12-3 or TRBV12-4 to TRBJ1-6, with 9 positions matching TRBD1. Trimming took 6 bases from V and 10 from J; bases not matched to a gene: 10. The length of the CDR3 is 15 residues. CDR3 bases: TGTGCCAGCAGCCCCCCGGGACAGGGTCGATCACCCCTCCACTTT. This translates into CASSPPGQGRSPLHF.

The DNA for the CDR3 is TGTGCCAGCAGTTTAGACGACTACCGTGGCTACACCTTC. Translation gives CASSLDDYRGYTF. The chain couples TRBV12-3 or TRBV12-4 to TRBJ1-2; D remains unclear. Trimming left V 1 base short and J 7 bases short, with 10 bases between. The CDR3 extends over 13 amino acids.

This clonotype was recorded at least ten times. The chain joins TRBV7-2 to TRBJ2-1; D not resolved. There are 13 residues in the CDR3. From germline, CDR1 is SGHTA and CDR2 FQGNSA. With 2 bases removed from V and 6 bases from J, the gap between germline ends came to 8 bases. CDR3 loop: CASSLYKANEQFF. CDR3 nucleotides: TGTGCCAGCAGCTTATACAAAGCCAATGAGCAGTTCTTC.

This clonotype was observed a few times. V gene TRBV12-5 combines with J gene TRBJ1-2, with TRBD1 as a possible D gene (6 bases). Trimming pared 6 bases from V and 14 bases from J, leaving 22 bases between. The CDR3 runs 13 residues. The germline gives CDR1 LGHNT, CDR2 FRNRAP. The CDR3 DNA follows: TGTGCTAGTGGCCCGGACCGACCTTTAGGGGGGACCTTC. Translating it yields CASGPDRPLGGTF. Combining the CDR3 with reference TRBV12-5 and TRBJ1-2 gives the whole variable domain DARVTQTPRHKVTEMGQEVTMRCQPILGHNTVFWYRQTMMQGLELLAYFRNRAPLDDSGMPKDRFSAEMPDATLATLKIQPSEPRDSAVYFCASGPDRPLGGTFGSGTRLTVV.

This clonotype was seen a few times. V and J are TRBV11-2 and TRBJ1-4; TRBD1 matches 7 bases. The CDR3 has 16 amino acids. Germline CDR1 SGHAT, CDR2 FQNNGV. V lost 1 base, J lost 1 base, and 3 bases stayed unmatched. In DNA form, the CDR3 reads TGTGCCAGCAGCTTAGGCCGGGACAGAACTAATGAAAAACTGTTTTTT. It codes for CASSLGRDRTNEKLFF.

This clonotype was counted many times. The chain employs TRBV6-6 and TRBJ2-7; 11 positions agree with TRBD1. The germline gives CDR1 MNHNY, CDR2 SVGAGI (reference sequence). This CDR3 is built from 14 residues. After removal of 5 bases from V and 2 bases from J, the junction contained 2 bases not matched to a gene. CDR3 sequence: CASSGTGGAYEQYF. CDR3 coding DNA: TGTGCCAGCAGTGGGACAGGGGGAGCCTACGAGCAGTACTTC.

The rearrangement links TRBV6-6 to TRBJ1-1; possibly TRBD1 for D (5 bases). This CDR3 spans 16 amino acids. The germline V gene has CDR1 MNHNY and CDR2 SVGAGI (reference sequence). Trimming cost V 2 bases and J 5 bases, with 18 bases left between them. CDR3 coding DNA: TGTGCCAGCAGTTACCGTCGGGACCTTTGGGGGACTGAAGCTTTCTTT. Translated, it gives CASSYRRDLWGTEAFF.

The chain joins TRBV27 to TRBJ2-6; 10 positions agree with TRBD1. V lost 7 bases and J lost 3; bases outside the gene matches: 6. The germline gives CDR1 MNHEY, CDR2 SMNVEV (reference sequence). This CDR3 region has 16 residues. The CDR3 bases are TGTGCCAGCATGGGACAGGGGCTCGGTGGGGCCAACGTCCTGACTTTC. The encoded protein is CASMGQGLGGANVLTF. Using reference TRBV27 and TRBJ2-6 for the parts outside the CDR3, the full variable domain is EAQVTQNPRYLITVTGKKLTVTCSQNMNHEYMSWYRQDPGLGLRQIYYSMNVEVTDKGDVPEGYKVSRKEKRNFPLILESPSPNQTSLYFCASMGQGLGGANVLTFGAGSRLTVL.

The chain employs TRBV7-9 and TRBJ2-3; 7 bases fit TRBD2. The V gene end was trimmed by 3 bases and the J gene end by 0 bases; junction bases not matched to a gene: 3. The germline CDR1 and CDR2 sequences are SEHNR and FQNEAQ (reference sequence). The CDR3 extends over 15 amino acids. This CDR3 is CASSFGGSSTDTQYF. CDR3 bases: TGTGCCAGCAGCTTTGGCGGGAGTAGCACAGATACGCAGTATTTT. The full variable domain, rest sourced from reference TRBV7-9 and TRBJ2-3, is DTGVSQNPRHKITKRGQNVTFRCDPISEHNRLYWYRQTLGQGPEFLTYFQNEAQLEKSRLLSDRFSAERPKGSFSTLEIQRTEQGDSAMYLCASSFGGSSTDTQYFGPGTRLTVL.

This clonotype showed up many times. The gene calls are TRBV7-8 and TRBJ2-5; D gene uncertain. V lost 1 base and J lost 6, with 9 bases in between. Germline CDR1 reads SGHVS; CDR2 reads FQNEAQ. This CDR3 has 13 amino acids. In DNA form, the CDR3 reads TGTGCCAGCAGCTTAGGGTTGGTGAAGACCCAGTACTTC. Translated, it gives CASSLGLVKTQYF.

Ten or more counts support this clonotype. The CDR3 nucleotides read TGCGCCAGCAGTGAGTCGTCTCAAGAGACCCAGTACTTC. Translation: CASSESSQETQYF. The J gene is TRBJ2-5, the V gene TRBV10-2; no clear D gene. The CDR3 has 13 amino acids. CDR1 and CDR2 (germline): WSHSY, SAAADI. V gave up 0 bases and J gave up 2 bases, with 4 bases separating them.

The sample holds many counts of this clonotype. The chain is built from TRBV9 and TRBJ2-3; D unresolved. The CDR3 is 16 residues long. Germline V gene data show CDR1 as SGDLS and CDR2 as YYNGEE. The V and J ends lost 0 bases and 1 base respectively, with 12 bases between them. This chain's CDR3 is CASSVEGRFGTDTQYF. The DNA for the CDR3 is TGTGCCAGCAGCGTAGAAGGGCGGTTCGGCACAGATACGCAGTATTTT.

A few counts support this clonotype. V usage is TRBV20-1 and J usage is TRBJ2-5, with TRBD1 identical over 9 bases. The CDR3 consists of 17 residues. Germline V gene lookup returns CDR1 DFQATT and CDR2 SNEGSKA (reference sequence). V trimming: 4 bases; J trimming: 2 bases; junction bases outside the gene matches: 14. The CDR3 DNA is TGCAGTGCTACCTTCCCGGACAGGGGCATGGCTCAAGAGACCCAGTACTTC. Protein sequence: CSATFPDRGMAQETQYF.

This clonotype was observed a handful of times. The chain combines TRBV12-3 or TRBV12-4 with TRBJ2-1, with D tentatively TRBD2 (7 bases). The CDR3 length is 14 residues. Trimming left V 7 bases short and J 4 bases short, with 14 bases between. CDR3 DNA sequence: TGTGCCAGCATGGGGGGGGCATCATACAATGAGCAGTTCTTC. Residues: CASMGGASYNEQFF.

This clonotype is a singleton in its sample. The junction shows a germline mismatch at one end, possibly a read error. The chain has TRBV11-2 and TRBJ1-1, with D unclear. The CDR3 runs 13 residues. Germline-derived CDR1 and CDR2 are SGHAT and FQNNGV. CDR3 residues: CASSFWNDTEASF. CDR3 DNA sequence: TGTGCCAGCAGCTTTTGGAACGATACTGAAGCTTCCTTT. Combining the CDR3 with reference TRBV11-2 and TRBJ1-1 gives the whole variable domain EAGVAQSPRYKIIEKRQSVAFWCNPISGHATLYWYQQILGQGPKLLIQFQNNGVVDDSQLPKDRFSAERLKGVDSTLKIQPAKLEDSAVYLCASSFWNDTEASFGQGTRLTVV.

This clonotype was seen a handful of times. V is TRBV27 and J is TRBJ2-1; 11 positions agree with TRBD2. Unmatched junction bases numbered 6, after V lost 6 bases and J lost 5 bases. The CDR3 is 15 amino acids. Germline values: CDR1 MNHEY, CDR2 SMNVEV (reference sequence). This chain's CDR3 is CASRPRLAGHNEQFF. The CDR3 coding sequence is TGTGCCAGCAGGCCCCGACTAGCGGGGCACAATGAGCAGTTCTTC.

This clonotype was seen many times. The rearrangement uses TRBV9 and TRBJ1-1; the match to TRBD1 covers 8 bases. Germline V gene sequence: CDR1 SGDLS, CDR2 YYNGEE. Losses at the gene ends were 3 bases for V and 6 bases for J; bases not matched to a gene: 4. This CDR3 spans 13 amino acids. This CDR3 is CASSGQGWPEAFF. CDR3 DNA sequence: TGTGCCAGCAGCGGACAGGGGTGGCCTGAAGCTTTCTTT.

Note on this clonotype: The final CDR3 position lacks the conserved phenylalanine or tryptophan, pointing to a likely read error. The chain links TRBV29-1 to TRBJ1-1; D is possibly TRBD1 (5 bases). Germline V gives CDR1 SQVTM, CDR2 ANQGSEA. V was shortened by 3 bases and J by 2 bases, with 10 bases between the two germline ends. The CDR3 runs to 13 residues. The CDR3: CSVDLQGNTEAFS. CDR3 nucleotides: TGCAGCGTTGACCTTCAGGGAAACACTGAAGCTTTCTCT.

The chain uses TRBV20-1 and TRBJ2-1; D is perhaps TRBD2 (5 bases). This CDR3 has 10 amino acids. Germline assignment: CDR1 DFQATT and CDR2 SNEGSKA (reference sequence). Trimming removed 6 bases at V and 5 bases at J, with 5 bases between. CDR3 sequence reads: CSAGDNEQFF. The CDR3 DNA reads TGCAGTGCCGGGGACAATGAGCAGTTCTTC.

This clonotype was recorded many times. V is TRBV28 and J is TRBJ2-6; no definite D call. V lost 5 bases and J 0 bases, leaving 2 bases between the germline ends. In germline, CDR1 is MDHEN, CDR2 SYDVKM. This CDR3 has 13 residues. CDR3 region: CASSISGANVLTF. The CDR3 DNA reads as TGTGCCAGCAGTATCTCTGGGGCCAACGTCCTGACTTTC.

This clonotype showed up many times. CDR3 protein: CASSRDKPYEQYF. CDR3 nucleotides: TGTGCCAGCAGTCGGGACAAGCCCTACGAGCAGTACTTC. V and J are TRBV6-2 or TRBV6-3 and TRBJ2-7; D possibly corresponds to TRBD1 (6 bases). The length of the CDR3 is 13 residues. CDR1 is MNHEY, CDR2 SVGEGT, per germline. The V end lost 5 bases, the J end lost 2 bases, and 10 bases lay between the germline ends.

The gene calls are TRBV28 and TRBJ1-1; D gene uncertain. CDR1 and CDR2 from the germline V gene are MDHEN and SYDVKM. The CDR3 loop spans 15 amino acids. V was trimmed by 5 bases and J by 1 base, leaving 14 bases between them. In nucleotides, the CDR3 is TGTGCCAGCAGTGCGCCCACGGGGTCGAACACTGAAGCTTTCTTT. This sequence encodes CASSAPTGSNTEAFF.

This clonotype was seen ten or more times. V usage is TRBV12-5 and J usage is TRBJ2-3, with D hard to call. Germline assignment: CDR1 LGHNT and CDR2 FRNRAP. The CDR3 consists of 16 residues. The V gene lost 0 bases and the J gene lost 2 bases, with 12 bases spanning the gap. The CDR3 sequence: CASGLVLRQYTDTQYF. CDR3 DNA: TGTGCTAGTGGTTTGGTACTTCGGCAATACACAGATACGCAGTATTTT.

The CDR3 DNA reads TGTGCCAGCAGCGACCATGGACGTGCGTCTGATACGCAGTATTTT. Its translation: CASSDHGRASDTQYF. J is TRBJ2-3 and V is TRBV5-6, with D unresolved. The CDR3 is 15 residues long. Germline values: CDR1 SGHDT, CDR2 YYEEEE. V gave up 4 bases and J gave up 6 bases, with 18 bases separating them.

This clonotype was seen ten or more times. V gene TRBV2 combines with J gene TRBJ2-5; 8 positions agree with TRBD2. This CDR3 region has 14 residues. Trimming cost V 3 bases and J 4 bases; bases outside gene matches: 4. The germline V gene has CDR1 SNHLY and CDR2 FYNNEI. Written as DNA, the CDR3 is TGTGCCAGCAGTGATCGGGGGGGCGGAGAGACCCAGTACTTC. The encoded protein is CASSDRGGGETQYF.

This clonotype has a count of ten or more. The chain recombines TRBV28 with TRBJ1-6; D remains unclear. Germline CDR1 reads MDHEN; CDR2 reads SYDVKM. This CDR3 comprises 13 residues. V lost 7 bases to trimming and J lost 9 bases, with 13 bases between them. The CDR3 loop reads CASMRGMGSPLHF. CDR3 bases: TGTGCCAGCATGCGGGGAATGGGTTCACCCCTCCACTTT.